The entry that follows covers one T cell receptor (beta chain) sequence. Between the trimmed V and J ends, which lost 5 bases and 3 bases, there was a span of 11 bases. Germline assignment: CDR1 GTSNPN and CDR2 SVGIG (reference sequence). The CDR3 is 13 residues long. This sample was taken from a study of blood T cell repertoires in COVID-19. On the study more broadly: In each case, the material was cDNA or gDNA derived from T cells, B-cell-depleted T cells, or PBMCs.

TCRdb keeps only in-frame clones here, not all; method: immunoSEQ multiplex PCR. The table includes approximately 340,000 clones, approximately 88% detected once. Enrolment of Seattle patients took place during active infection, and they were followed longitudinally. This TCR derives from a man between 25 and 39 years old with COVID-19, enrolled during active disease. Specimen: peripheral blood. This chain links TRBV30 with TRBJ1-5, with D tentatively TRBD1 (6 bases). CDR3 in DNA: TGTGCCTGGTCTTACAGGGACAATCAGCCCCAGCATTTT. Its protein is CAWSYRDNQPQHF.